This TCR beta chain was sequenced for a study of regulatory T cells in long-lasting Graves disease (dated by TCRdb to the early 2020s). Regarding the study in general: This study used TCR sequencing and RNA sequencing of peripheral blood to compare persistent Graves' disease patients against newly diagnosed Graves' disease patients. The study was conducted in China and was registered as a clinical trial. TCR sequencing covered around 13 persistent and approximately 20 newly diagnosed Graves' disease patients, around 35 samples in total.

V and J are truncated by 7 bases and 4 bases respectively, leaving an intervening sequence of 8 bases. Reading from cysteine to phenylalanine, the CDR3 counts 12 amino acids. Just the 36-base CDR3 DNA is kept, in frame starting at base 1. CDR1 MNHNY and CDR2 SVGAGI are derived from the germline V gene (reference sequence). For both TCR sequencing and RNA sequencing, RNA was extracted from PBMCs using TRIzol. Graves' disease was diagnosed according to American Thyroid Association guidelines. The patients came from an endocrinology department in Xi'an, China. From each patient, approximately 10 milliliters of peripheral blood was collected into an EDTA anticoagulant tube. Ficoll Paque Plus density gradient separation was used to isolate PBMCs, and no additional T cell sorting was done. An Agilent 2100 Bioanalyzer and agarose gel were used to check RNA quality, and a NanoDrop 2000 was used to measure RNA concentration.

Using fastp at Q25 and MiXCR, TCRdb reprocessed the public reads and kept productive beta chains. Each CDR3 protein appears once, grouped with its most common genes and DNA. The sample contains about 890 distinct CDR3 sequences, 80% to 90% of them found a single time. The ten largest clones add up to about 26% of the sample. Overall study results and their limits: Peripheral blood alone was examined, since thyroid tissue, which constituted the primary lesion, could not be accessed. Compared with newly diagnosed patients, persistent Graves' disease patients had lower TCR Shannon entropy and fewer highly expanded clones, which suggests clonal expansion. TRBV28, TRBJ1-2 and TRBJ2-5 were preferentially used in persistent disease, while TRBV20-1 and TRBJ2-1 were favored in newly diagnosed disease. More public clonotypes were shared among persistent patients (roughly 2,700) than among newly diagnosed patients (roughly 960). As a limitation, the authors acknowledged that the small sample size may reduce accuracy.

Points on this clonotype: Its recognized antigen is unknown. Base qualities are missing; no much larger clone stands one base away.

The sequence came from a man aged 40-49 years with Graves disease. Donor details come from another sample of the same person, matched by shared clones. This specimen was peripheral blood mononuclear cells (PBMCs), taken with antithyroid drug treatment, in newly diagnosed or persistent Graves disease (not recorded which). The V and J segments used are TRBV6-6 and TRBJ1-5, with the D gene too uncertain to name. DNA sequence: TGTGCCAGCATGGGCGGGAATCAGCCCCAGCATTTT. Its translation is CASMGGNQPQHF.